This TCR beta chain was captured by sequencing in a study of cytomegalovirus exposure and HLA in healthy donors. CDR1 is SGHRS, CDR2 YFSETQ, per germline. This CDR3 is built from 14 residues. V trimming: 1 base; J trimming: 3 bases; junction bases outside the gene matches: 3. Note on this clone: Its antigen remains unknown.

Both 60 Vbeta primers and 13 Jbeta primers went into the PCR. This table comes from immunoSEQ multiplex PCR, and its TCRdb copy is limited to in-frame clones, with some not included. Seen here are over 150,000 clones, around 70% observed once, and the top ten hold about 2%. Points from the study as a whole: Available immune exposure information covered CMV serostatus only. It was reported that the classifier diagnosed cytomegalovirus status with high specificity and sensitivity in both the original and validation cohorts. Most TCR sequences proved rare, with some public TCRs found in many donors. There were some V segments, including TRBV6-2 and TRBV6-3, excluded as indistinguishable.

The J gene is TRBJ2-5, the V gene TRBV5-1; 7 nucleotides line up with TRBD1. The sequenced sample consisted of PBMCs. The clonotype comes from a man younger than 40 in good health and CMV-seronegative. DNA of the CDR3: TGCGCCAGCAGCTTGACGGGGACAGAAGAGACCCAGTACTTC. Residues: CASSLTGTEETQYF. Combining the CDR3 with reference TRBV5-1 and TRBJ2-5 gives the whole variable domain KAGVTQTPRYLIKTRGQQVTLSCSPISGHRSVSWYQQTPGQGLQFLFEYFSETQRNKGNFPGRFSGRQFSNSRSEMNVSTLELGDSALYLCASSLTGTEETQYFGPGTRLLVL.